These 4 T cell receptor beta chains originate from one sample sequenced in a study of cytotoxic CD8 clonotypes in ibrutinib-treated CLL. Repertoires were generated with immunoSEQ multiplex PCR, while TCRdb's copy carries only in-frame clones and drops some. This sample has 76,000 or so clones, with less than 85% found just once. Sample: PBMCs, taken after 24 months of ibrutinib treatment. These receptors were obtained from a human donor with chronic lymphocytic leukemia.

The chain recombines TRBV19 with TRBJ2-3, with D perhaps TRBD1 or TRBD2 (5 bases each). The CDR3 runs to 14 residues. Germline-derived CDR1 and CDR2 are LNHDA and SQIVND (reference sequence). Trimming took 2 bases from V and 4 from J, leaving 10 bases between them. The DNA for the CDR3 is TGTGCCAGTAGTATATTGGGGGTACCAGATACGCAGTATTTT. It specifies CASSILGVPDTQYF.

This clone was found once. The rearrangement uses TRBV21-1 and TRBJ2-1; the table's TRBD1 call for D was not verified on the DNA. TRBV21-1 is described as a pseudogene. CDR3 length equals 17 residues. The CDR3 DNA reads TGTGCCAGCAGCAAACTTGGCAGGGATAGCTCCTACAATGAGCAGTTCTTC. Translated, it gives CASSKLGRDSSYNEQFF.

The chain recombines TRBV18 with TRBJ2-3, with 15 bases lining up with TRBD2. The J segment lost 3 bases and the V segment lost 2 bases, leaving 0 bases of the junction unmatched. The CDR3 sequence is 16 residues long. Germline V lookup: CDR1 KGHSH, CDR2 LQKENI. CDR3 protein: CASSPGTSGRTDTQYF. CDR3 coding DNA: TGTGCCAGCTCACCAGGGACTAGCGGGAGGACAGATACGCAGTATTTT.

CDR3 in DNA: TGTGCCAGCAGCTCTTCGGACTACAATGAGCAGTTCTTC. This translates into CASSSSDYNEQFF. The chain is built from TRBV7-3 and TRBJ2-1; D not resolved. CDR3 size: 13 residues. In germline, CDR1 is SGHTA, CDR2 FQGTGA. The ends were cut back, 4 bases at V and 3 bases at J, with 7 bases in the middle.